This entry lists 3 T cell receptor beta chains sequenced from one sample in a study of shared clonotypes between healthy human individuals. TCRdb keeps only in-frame clones here, not all; method: immunoSEQ multiplex PCR. Of under 200,000 clones detected, roughly 93% appear once; the ten largest clones hold more than 0.065%. The sequencing sample was made of naive CD4+ T cells sorted from blood. Subset here: CD45RA+ positively selected. The receptors were sampled from a woman under 40 in good health.

The chain's CDR3 is CASSSWSYGYTF. The CDR3 bases are TGTGCCAGCAGCTCCTGGTCCTATGGCTACACCTTC. The chain uses TRBV11-2 and TRBJ1-2, with D unclear. The germline V and J ends were trimmed by 4 bases and 4 bases, with 7 bases remaining between them. Germline assignment: CDR1 SGHAT and CDR2 FQNNGV. This CDR3 is 12 amino acids long.

The chain combines TRBV2 with TRBJ2-6; D possibly corresponds to TRBD1 (5 bases). Germline-derived CDR1 and CDR2 are SNHLY and FYNNEI. The CDR3 has 17 amino acids. V lost 3 bases and J 1 base, leaving 13 bases between the germline ends. CDR3 loop: CASSDRVQWSGANVLTF. CDR3 coding DNA: TGTGCCAGCAGTGACAGGGTCCAATGGTCTGGGGCCAACGTCCTGACTTTC.

The DNA of the CDR3 is TGTGCCAGCAGAGGATCGGACATAAAGCAGTACTTC. Its protein product is CASRGSDIKQYF. The V call is TRBV9, the J call TRBJ2-5; possible D gene TRBD1, 5 bases. The CDR3 spans 12 residues. Germline V lookup: CDR1 SGDLS, CDR2 YYNGEE. V was clipped by 5 bases and J by 11 bases, with 16 bases between them.